Shown below are 29 T cell receptor beta chains from a single sample sequenced in a study of cytomegalovirus exposure and HLA in healthy donors. PCR amplification relied on 60 Vbeta primers (plus 13 Jbeta primers). Data came from immunoSEQ multiplex PCR; TCRdb stores just in-frame clones and leaves some out. There are 170,000 or so clones in the sample; roughly four fifths occur only once, and about 0.5% lies in the top ten. Specimen: PBMCs. The receptors derive from a woman in her fifties or sixties in good health and CMV-seronegative.

J is TRBJ2-5 and V is TRBV7-2, with 13 bases identical to TRBD2. Per the germline V gene, CDR1 is SGHTA and CDR2 is FQGNSA. CDR3 length: 16 residues. J was trimmed by 0 bases and V by 5 bases; bases with no gene match: 3. For the CDR3, the DNA is TGTGCCAGCAGCCGGACTAGCGGGGGAAACCAAGAGACCCAGTACTTC. Protein sequence: CASSRTSGGNQETQYF.

This chain connects TRBV27 to TRBJ1-1, with a weak D call TRBD1 (5 bases). V lost 6 bases, J lost 1 base, and 15 bases lay in between. Per germline, CDR1 MNHEY and CDR2 SMNVEV (reference sequence). The CDR3 extends over 15 amino acids. The CDR3 DNA is TGTGCCAGCAGCGTGGTTGGAGGGGCGAACACTGAAGCTTTCTTT. The encoded protein is CASSVVGGANTEAFF.

This chain connects TRBV9 to TRBJ2-1; 8 bases line up with TRBD2. Per germline, CDR1 SGDLS and CDR2 YYNGEE. The V segment lost 4 bases and the J segment 5 bases; nucleotides outside the gene matches: 8. The CDR3 spans 15 residues. This CDR3 is CASSTSGGPHNEQFF. CDR3 in DNA: TGTGCCAGCAGCACCTCGGGAGGGCCCCACAATGAGCAGTTCTTC.

V gene TRBV7-9 combines with J gene TRBJ2-3; a possible D gene is TRBD2 (6 bases). CDR1 is SEHNR, CDR2 FQNEAQ, per germline (reference sequence). The CDR3 is 15 amino acids. V lost 1 base and J 3 bases, leaving 11 bases between the germline ends. CDR3 residues: CASSLGRLETDTQYF. For the CDR3, the DNA is TGTGCCAGCAGCTTAGGAAGACTAGAGACAGATACGCAGTATTTT.

The J gene is TRBJ2-7, the V gene TRBV10-3; D perhaps matches TRBD2 (5 bases). In germline, CDR1 is ENHRY, CDR2 SYGVKD. Deletions cut 0 bases from V and 6 bases from J, with 18 bases between. The CDR3 is 16 amino acids. CDR3 in amino acids: CAISESLTDSTSEQYF. The DNA for the CDR3 is TGTGCCATCAGTGAGTCCTTGACGGACTCGACGTCCGAGCAGTACTTC.

The V and J genes are TRBV21-1 and TRBJ1-1. TRBV21-1 is given as a pseudogene. The CDR3 loop spans 15 amino acids. Here the CDR3 reads CASSFEGEGRTEAFF. The CDR3 DNA reads TGTGCCAGCAGCTTCGAAGGGGAGGGGAGGACTGAAGCTTTCTTT.

The gene calls are TRBV10-2 and TRBJ2-2, with 8 positions matching TRBD1. This CDR3 has 13 amino acids. V was pared by 7 bases and J by 6 bases, with 4 bases of the junction left unmatched. Per germline, CDR1 WSHSY and CDR2 SAAADI. As DNA, the CDR3 is TGCGCCAGCAATCCGGACAGGGCCGGGGAGCTGTTTTTT. Translation gives CASNPDRAGELFF.

For this clone: This CDR3 is also generated by other DNA sequences in the sample. V usage is TRBV6-6 and J usage is TRBJ2-5; D gene uncertain. V lost 2 bases and J lost 2, with 6 bases in between. Germline V gene data show CDR1 as MNHNY and CDR2 as SVGAGI (reference sequence). The CDR3 extends over 13 amino acids. The CDR3 region has the DNA TGTGCCAGCAGTTACGGCAGACAAGAGACCCAGTACTTC. It encodes CASSYGRQETQYF.

V gene TRBV10-3 combines with J gene TRBJ1-5; tentative D call: TRBD1 (5 bases). Trimming took off 5 bases at V and 7 bases at J, with 12 bases between the two ends. CDR1 ENHRY and CDR2 SYGVKD come from the germline V gene. The length of the CDR3 is 13 residues. This CDR3 reads CAISSGLRQPQHF. The CDR3 coding sequence is TGTGCCATCAGTTCAGGGTTAAGACAGCCCCAGCATTTT.

Details on this clone: This likely comes from a read error, as the CDR3 has no conserved phenylalanine or tryptophan at its end. This chain joins TRBV28 and TRBJ1-2; 9 bases map to TRBD1. Germline V gene sequence: CDR1 MDHEN, CDR2 SYDVKM. The length of the CDR3 is 13 residues. V lost 1 base to trimming and J lost 7 bases; unmatched junction nucleotides: 1. CDR3 DNA sequence: TGTGCCAGCAGTTTATACAGGGGGCGTGGCTACACCCTC. It translates to CASSLYRGRGYTL.

This chain connects TRBV2 to TRBJ2-5, with 8 nucleotides matching TRBD1. The J call may be in error: the DNA end matches TRBJ2-7 better. Per germline, CDR1 SNHLY and CDR2 FYNNEI. This CDR3 comprises 17 residues. CDR3 coding DNA: TGTGCCAGCAATGGGGACAGGCTCGGAGAAAGAGCCTACGAGCAGTACTTC. Translation gives CASNGDRLGERAYEQYF.

The CDR3 nucleotides are TGTGCCAGCAGTGTGAAGGTTTCAGGGACAGATACGCAGTATTTT. It encodes CASSVKVSGTDTQYF. This chain links TRBV2 with TRBJ2-3; TRBD1 might be the D (5 bases). The CDR3 runs to 15 residues. V dropped 4 bases and J dropped 3 bases, with 14 bases sitting between them. Germline assignment: CDR1 SNHLY and CDR2 FYNNEI. The full variable domain, in which reference TRBV2 and TRBJ2-3 provide the parts outside the CDR3, is EPEVTQTPSHQVTQMGQEVILRCVPISNHLYFYWYRQILGQKVEFLVSFYNNEISEKSEIFDDQFSVERPDGSNFTLKIRSTKLEDSAMYFCASSVKVSGTDTQYFGPGTRLTVL.

The chain is built from TRBV5-1 and TRBJ1-5; 11 bases are a match to TRBD1. CDR3 length equals 14 residues. Per germline, CDR1 SGHRS and CDR2 YFSETQ. V was clipped by 4 bases and J by 5 bases; unmatched bases: 2. CDR3 in amino acids: CASSPGQGDQPQHF. In DNA form, the CDR3 reads TGCGCCAGCAGCCCGGGACAGGGGGATCAGCCCCAGCATTTT.

V is TRBV5-1 and J is TRBJ2-5, with a tentative D call TRBD2 (5 bases). CDR1 and CDR2 (germline): SGHRS, YFSETQ. The CDR3 has 13 residues. V lost 7 bases and J 1 base, leaving 11 bases between the germline ends. CDR3 in DNA: TGCGCCAGCTCAAGGGAGATCCAAGAGACCCAGTACTTC. This sequence encodes CASSREIQETQYF.

The V gene is TRBV9, the J gene TRBJ2-2; D remains ambiguous. Trimming stripped 2 bases from V and 2 bases from J, with 13 bases between. This CDR3 region has 16 residues. Germline V gene data show CDR1 as SGDLS and CDR2 as YYNGEE. The CDR3 loop reads CASSVRALLNTGELFF. As DNA, the CDR3 is TGTGCCAGCAGCGTTAGAGCCCTCCTTAACACCGGGGAGCTGTTTTTT.

This clone was recorded a few times. This chain connects TRBV6-6 to TRBJ2-7; 8 bases fit TRBD2. V shed 1 base and J 0 bases; nucleotides not matched to a gene: 2. The CDR3 extends over 15 amino acids. CDR1 and CDR2 from the germline V gene are MNHNY and SVGAGI (reference sequence). CDR3 protein: CASSYYGTSSYEQYF. The CDR3 nucleotides are TGTGCCAGCAGTTACTATGGGACTAGCTCCTACGAGCAGTACTTC.

This clone has a single count. The chain combines TRBV6-6 with TRBJ1-3; D unresolved. Germline-derived CDR1 and CDR2 are MNHNY and SVGAGI (reference sequence). Deletions cut 6 bases from V and 2 bases from J, with 14 bases between. CDR3 length: 15 residues. This chain's CDR3 is CASRRGSGTGNTIYF. The CDR3 nucleotides are TGTGCCAGCAGACGGGGAAGTGGGACTGGAAACACCATATATTTT.

The chain links TRBV21-1 to TRBJ1-1. TRBV21-1 is labeled a pseudogene. The CDR3 has 12 amino acids. The CDR3 region is CATLESSTEAFF. CDR3 in DNA: TGTGCCACCCTAGAATCGAGCACTGAAGCTTTCTTT.

For the CDR3, the DNA is TGTGCCAGTAGTATTTGGGGCAGGAAGGGACAGCCCCAGCATTTT. Translated, it gives CASSIWGRKGQPQHF. This chain joins TRBV19 and TRBJ1-5; D might be TRBD1 (5 bases). CDR1 is LNHDA, CDR2 SQIVND, per germline (reference sequence). Trimming removed 3 bases at V and 7 bases at J, with 16 bases between. This CDR3 comprises 15 residues.

The genes are TRBV6-6 and TRBJ2-7; 12 bases line up with TRBD1. The CDR3 contains 14 residues. In germline, CDR1 is MNHNY, CDR2 SVGAGI (reference sequence). V shed 7 bases, J shed 5 bases, and the junction held 6 bases outside the gene matches. The CDR3 is CASNRDRGLDEQYF. The CDR3 DNA reads as TGTGCCAGCAATCGGGACAGGGGGCTGGACGAGCAGTACTTC.

In the case of this clone: The same CDR3 can be traced to other DNA sequences in this sample. The chain's CDR3 is CASSLGGQGAYEQYF. In DNA form, the CDR3 reads TGTGCCAGCAGCTTGGGAGGACAGGGGGCTTACGAGCAGTACTTC. The chain employs TRBV5-4 and TRBJ2-7; 11 nucleotides agree with TRBD1. V was clipped by 0 bases and J by 4 bases; unmatched bases: 3. The CDR3 covers 15 residues. Germline assignment: CDR1 SGHNT and CDR2 YYREEE (reference sequence).

V and J are TRBV7-9 and TRBJ1-5; 7 bases are shared with TRBD1. The CDR3 sequence is 13 residues long. V gave up 8 bases and J gave up 4 bases; unmatched junction bases: 5. Germline lookup yields CDR1 SEHNR and CDR2 FQNEAQ (reference sequence). The CDR3 region has the DNA TGTGCCAGCGGTGGACAGGAGAATCAGCCCCAGCATTTT. Encoded protein: CASGGQENQPQHF.

CDR3 nucleotide sequence: TGTGCCAGCAGCCTTCAGGGATACAAAGAAACCTACGAGCAGTACTTC. As protein: CASSLQGYKETYEQYF. The V gene is TRBV21-1, the J gene TRBJ2-7; the table's D gene call, TRBD1, was not cross checked with the DNA. TRBV21-1 is reported as a pseudogene. The CDR3 contains 16 residues.

The CDR3 spells CASSLAAYNEQFF. Here the CDR3 DNA reads TGTGCCAGCAGTCTAGCGGCCTACAATGAGCAGTTCTTC. The rearrangement joins TRBV9 to TRBJ2-1; 7 bases match TRBD2. The CDR3 loop spans 13 amino acids. V gave up 5 bases and J gave up 2 bases; unmatched junction bases: 1. Germline loops: CDR1 SGDLS, CDR2 YYNGEE.

The CDR3 here is CASSADRVDEQFF. In DNA form, the CDR3 reads TGTGCCAGCAGCGCCGACAGGGTGGATGAGCAGTTCTTC. This chain joins TRBV6-4 and TRBJ2-1; TRBD1 matches at 7 bases. Trimming at V came to 6 bases and at J to 8 bases, leaving 7 bases not matched to a gene. Germline lookup yields CDR1 MRHNA and CDR2 SNTAGT. CDR3 length equals 13 residues.

This rearrangement joins TRBV5-1 to TRBJ2-7, with a weak D call TRBD2 (6 bases). V shed 3 bases and J shed 2 bases, with 18 bases lying between them. The CDR3 runs 16 residues. In germline, CDR1 is SGHRS, CDR2 YFSETQ. The CDR3 spells CASSYGTAGSAYEQYF. DNA of the CDR3: TGCGCCAGCAGCTATGGGACTGCTGGTTCTGCCTACGAGCAGTACTTC.

The chain couples TRBV5-4 to TRBJ2-2; TRBD2 aligns across 7 bases. CDR1 is SGHNT, CDR2 YYREEE, per germline (reference sequence). This CDR3 is 15 amino acids long. V lost 5 bases to trimming and J lost 1 base; unmatched junction nucleotides: 5. As DNA, the CDR3 is TGTGCCAGCAGACTTTCTAGCGGGAACACCGGGGAGCTGTTTTTT. Encoded protein: CASRLSSGNTGELFF.

The chain uses TRBV9 and TRBJ2-5; TRBD1 is a possible D gene (6 bases). CDR1 and CDR2 from the germline V gene are SGDLS and YYNGEE. The CDR3 covers 13 residues. V was shortened by 0 bases and J by 5 bases, with 8 bases between the two germline ends. CDR3 in amino acids: CASSVAQGETQYF. The CDR3, as DNA: TGTGCCAGCAGCGTAGCTCAGGGGGAGACCCAGTACTTC.

The genes are TRBV10-3 and TRBJ2-6, with TRBD2 identical over 7 bases. Trimming at V came to 0 bases and at J to 2 bases, leaving 1 base not matched to a gene. CDR3 length: 16 residues. Germline V gives CDR1 ENHRY, CDR2 SYGVKD. CDR3 sequence: CAISESRGTGANVLTF. CDR3 nucleotide sequence: TGTGCCATCAGTGAGTCGCGGGGGACTGGGGCCAACGTCCTGACTTTC.